This T cell receptor beta chain was captured by sequencing in a study of blood T cell repertoires in COVID-19. Looking at the study overall: Sources were T cells, B-cell-depleted T cells, or PBMCs; the material itself was cDNA or gDNA.

Germline V gene data show CDR1 as MDHEN and CDR2 as SYDVKM. The V end was cut by 5 bases, the J end by 7 bases, with 9 bases between. There are 12 residues in the CDR3. As handled by the study authors: Cell counts per sample came from amplifying reference gene primers. Sequenced by immunoSEQ multiplex PCR; TCRdb stores in-frame clones only, minus some. The V and J calls and clone size were taken over from that table, and D and trimming were inferred from the DNA. The sample includes over 150,000 clones, around 84% of them seen just once. Followed over time, Seattle patients had been enrolled while infection was active.

This receptor was obtained from a man aged 55 to 70 with COVID-19, enrolled during active disease. The chain has TRBV28 and TRBJ1-5, with D unresolved. The sequenced sample was peripheral blood. The CDR3 DNA is TGTGCCAGCAGTCCCCTTTCCCAGCCCCAGCATTTT. Translated: CASSPLSQPQHF.